This TCR beta chain was profiled in a study of Ad26.COV2.S vaccination and SARS-CoV-2 variants. Treatment denoted: roughly 20 received Ad26.COV2.S at low or high dose, single or two shots; about 5 received placebo; per-sample allocation not given. Samples came from day 63 after the first vaccine or placebo injection. Assay used: immunoSEQ multiplex PCR; TCRdb lists only in-frame clones, some missing. The table lists hundreds of thousands of clones, roughly 90% of them singletons, with about 1.5% in the top ten. The CDR3 sequence is 12 residues long. Germline V gives CDR1 LNHDA, CDR2 SQIVND (reference sequence). Between the trimmed V and J ends, which lost 3 bases and 9 bases, there was a span of 9 bases.

Sequenced here: peripheral blood, sampled in a trial of Ad26.COV2.S vaccine versus placebo. The sequence derives from a person aged 18-60 years who received the Ad26.COV2.S COVID-19 vaccine or a placebo. The chain has TRBV19 and TRBJ2-1; D perhaps matches TRBD1 (5 bases). The CDR3 nucleotides are TGTGCCAGTAGTATTTTAGGGGCTGAGCAGTTCTTC. Its translation is CASSILGAEQFF.